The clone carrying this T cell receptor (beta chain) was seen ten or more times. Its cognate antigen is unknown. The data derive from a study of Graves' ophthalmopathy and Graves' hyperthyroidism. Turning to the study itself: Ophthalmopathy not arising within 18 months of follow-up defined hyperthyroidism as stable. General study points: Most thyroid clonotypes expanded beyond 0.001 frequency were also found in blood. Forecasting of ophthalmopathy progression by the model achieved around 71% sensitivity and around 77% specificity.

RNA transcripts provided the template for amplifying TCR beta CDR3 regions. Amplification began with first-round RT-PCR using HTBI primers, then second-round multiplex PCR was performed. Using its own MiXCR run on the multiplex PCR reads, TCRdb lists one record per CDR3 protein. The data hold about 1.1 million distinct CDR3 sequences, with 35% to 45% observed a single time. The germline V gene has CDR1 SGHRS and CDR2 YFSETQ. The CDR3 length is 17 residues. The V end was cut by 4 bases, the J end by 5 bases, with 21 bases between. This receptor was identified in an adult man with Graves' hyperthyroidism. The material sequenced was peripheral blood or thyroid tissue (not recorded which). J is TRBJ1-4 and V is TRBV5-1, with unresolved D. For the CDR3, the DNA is TGCGCCAGCAGCCCTGGACGGAACCCCTTTACGAATGAAAAACTGTTTTTT. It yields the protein CASSPGRNPFTNEKLFF.